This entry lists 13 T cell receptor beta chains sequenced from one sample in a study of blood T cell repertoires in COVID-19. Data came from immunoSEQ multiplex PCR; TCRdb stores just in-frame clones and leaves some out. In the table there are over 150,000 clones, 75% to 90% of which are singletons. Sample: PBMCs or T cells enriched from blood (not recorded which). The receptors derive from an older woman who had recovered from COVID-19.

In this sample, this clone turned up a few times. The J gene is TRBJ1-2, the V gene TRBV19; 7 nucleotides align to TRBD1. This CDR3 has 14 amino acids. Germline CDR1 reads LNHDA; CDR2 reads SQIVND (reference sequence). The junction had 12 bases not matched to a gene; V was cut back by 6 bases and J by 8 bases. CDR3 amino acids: CASSQGQWTIGYTF. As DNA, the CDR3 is TGTGCCAGTAGCCAGGGACAGTGGACGATCGGCTACACCTTC.

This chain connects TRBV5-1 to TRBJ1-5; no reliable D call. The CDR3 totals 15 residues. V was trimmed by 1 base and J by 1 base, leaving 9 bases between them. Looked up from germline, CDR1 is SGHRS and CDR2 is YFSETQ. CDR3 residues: CASSLSGESNQPQHF. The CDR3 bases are TGCGCCAGCAGCTTGTCTGGGGAGAGCAATCAGCCCCAGCATTTT.

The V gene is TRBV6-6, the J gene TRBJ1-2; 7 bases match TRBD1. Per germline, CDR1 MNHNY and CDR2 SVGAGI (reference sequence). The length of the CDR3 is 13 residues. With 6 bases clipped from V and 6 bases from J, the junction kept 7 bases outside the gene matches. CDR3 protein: CASSRQGGDGYTF. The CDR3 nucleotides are TGTGCCAGCAGCCGACAGGGCGGGGATGGCTACACCTTC.

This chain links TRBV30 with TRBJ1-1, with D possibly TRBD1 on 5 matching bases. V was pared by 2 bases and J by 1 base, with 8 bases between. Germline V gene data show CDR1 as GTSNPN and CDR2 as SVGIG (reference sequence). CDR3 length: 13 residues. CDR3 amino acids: CAWSHGQNTEAFF. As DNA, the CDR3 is TGTGCCTGGAGTCACGGACAGAACACTGAAGCTTTCTTT.

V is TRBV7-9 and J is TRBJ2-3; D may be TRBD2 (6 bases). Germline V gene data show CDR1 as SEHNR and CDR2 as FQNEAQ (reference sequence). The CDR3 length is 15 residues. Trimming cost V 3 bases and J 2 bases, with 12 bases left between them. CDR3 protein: CASSFREASTDTQYF. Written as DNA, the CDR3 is TGTGCCAGCAGCTTCAGGGAGGCCTCCACAGATACGCAGTATTTT.

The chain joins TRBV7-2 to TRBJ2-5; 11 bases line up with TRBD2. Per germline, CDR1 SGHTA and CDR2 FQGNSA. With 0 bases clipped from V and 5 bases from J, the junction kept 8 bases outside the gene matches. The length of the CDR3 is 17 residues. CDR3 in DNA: TGTGCCAGCAGCTTAGCTGGGCTAGCGGGGGGTAGGGAGACCCAGTACTTC. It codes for CASSLAGLAGGRETQYF.

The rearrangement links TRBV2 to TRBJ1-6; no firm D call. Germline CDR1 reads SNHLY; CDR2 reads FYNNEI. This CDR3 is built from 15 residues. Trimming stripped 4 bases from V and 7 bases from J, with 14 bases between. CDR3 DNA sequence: TGTGCCAGCAGTGGGATGTTGCGGTCGAATTCACCCCTCCACTTT. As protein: CASSGMLRSNSPLHF.

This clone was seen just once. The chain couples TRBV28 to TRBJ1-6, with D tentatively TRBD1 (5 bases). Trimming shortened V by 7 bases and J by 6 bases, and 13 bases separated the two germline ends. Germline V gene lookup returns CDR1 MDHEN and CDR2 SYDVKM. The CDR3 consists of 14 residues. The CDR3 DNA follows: TGTGCCAGCATTCAGGGTCTTGCTAATTCACCCCTCCACTTT. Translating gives CASIQGLANSPLHF.

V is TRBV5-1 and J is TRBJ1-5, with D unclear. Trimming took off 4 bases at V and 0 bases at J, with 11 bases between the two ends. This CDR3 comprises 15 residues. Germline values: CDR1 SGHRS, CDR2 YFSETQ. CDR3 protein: CASSVDPGSNQPQHF. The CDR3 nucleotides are TGCGCCAGCAGCGTAGATCCCGGTAGCAATCAGCCCCAGCATTTT.

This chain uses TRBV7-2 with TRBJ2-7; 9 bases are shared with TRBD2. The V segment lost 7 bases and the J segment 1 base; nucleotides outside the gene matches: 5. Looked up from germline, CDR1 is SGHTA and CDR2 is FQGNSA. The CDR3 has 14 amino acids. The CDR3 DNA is TGTGCCAGCACCCTTAGCGGGGGATCCTACGAGCAGTACTTC. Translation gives CASTLSGGSYEQYF. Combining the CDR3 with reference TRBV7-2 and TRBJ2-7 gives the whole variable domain GAGVSQSPSNKVTEKGKDVELRCDPISGHTALYWYRQSLGQGLEFLIYFQGNSAPDKSGLPSDRFSAERTGGSVSTLTIQRTQQEDSAVYLCASTLSGGSYEQYFGPGTRLTVT.

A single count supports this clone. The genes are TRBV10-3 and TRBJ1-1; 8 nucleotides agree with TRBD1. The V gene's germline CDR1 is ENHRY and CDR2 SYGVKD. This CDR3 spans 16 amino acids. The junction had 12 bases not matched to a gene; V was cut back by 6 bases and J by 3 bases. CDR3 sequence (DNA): TGTGCCATCAGACGTCCCGGGACAGGTTTGGACACTGAAGCTTTCTTT. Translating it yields CAIRRPGTGLDTEAFF.

CDR3 DNA sequence: TGTGCCAGCAGCTTTCGACAGGTTGGGGACACTGAAGCTTTCTTT. Translation gives CASSFRQVGDTEAFF. The chain joins TRBV5-4 to TRBJ1-1, with TRBD1 as a possible D gene (6 bases). Germline V gene sequence: CDR1 SGHNT, CDR2 YYREEE (reference sequence). V lost 2 bases to trimming and J lost 3 bases, with 14 bases between them. This CDR3 is built from 15 residues.

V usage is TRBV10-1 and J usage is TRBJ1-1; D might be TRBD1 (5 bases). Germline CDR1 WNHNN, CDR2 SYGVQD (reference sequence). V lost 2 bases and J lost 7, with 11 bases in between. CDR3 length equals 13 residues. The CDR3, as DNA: TGCGCCAGCAGTGAGGTCCCGCAGGGTGAAGCTTTCTTT. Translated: CASSEVPQGEAFF.